The source of this T cell receptor (beta chain) is a study of blood T cell repertoires in COVID-19. Participants' own reports of clinical history determined their cohort assignment. Before being deemed recovered, Cohort 3 donors had two negative PCRs, clearance, or symptom resolution. Per the original methods: Amplifying reference gene primers gave estimates of nucleated cell counts. Sequencing used immunoSEQ multiplex PCR; TCRdb keeps in-frame clones, though not all of them. That table is the source of V, J and clone size, and D and trimming were worked out from the DNA. The sample holds 350,000 to 450,000 clones, around 89% seen once. This clonotype was obtained from a man aged 25-45 years who had recovered from COVID-19. Input material: PBMCs or T cells enriched from blood (not recorded which).

CDR3 sequence reads: CASSLWGSAEQYF. CDR3 DNA sequence: TGTGCCAGCAGTTTATGGGGTAGCGCCGAGCAGTACTTC. The genes are TRBV28 and TRBJ2-7; possible D gene TRBD2, 5 bases. CDR3 length: 13 residues. Trimming took off 0 bases at V and 6 bases at J, with 9 bases between the two ends. Germline V gene lookup returns CDR1 MDHEN and CDR2 SYDVKM.